Listed below are T cell receptor beta chains from one sample, sequenced in a study of T cells in Graves' hyperthyroidism and ophthalmopathy. MiXCR was run by TCRdb on the multiplex PCR reads, yielding one entry per CDR3 protein. This sample yields some 400,000 distinct CDR3 sequences, of which approximately 20% are seen a single time; 3.7% belongs to the top ten. Sequencing was carried out using blood. These receptors were collected from a woman between 18 and 29 years old with Graves' hyperthyroidism. Both conserved end residues are trimmed from each CDR3. The D gene is left open where the match is weak. Size is omitted from some rows. Given values are once, few, many or a class for expanded clones.

abundance | v_gene | d_gene | CDR3aa
many | TRBV6-1 | - | AIRMDNSGNTIY
many | TRBV4-2 | - | ASSQDLGEETQY
many | TRBV12-3/TRBV12-4 | - | ASTLDVSGNTIY
many | TRBV28 | - | ASRLASYEQY
many | TRBV3-1 | - | ASSPLGRSEAF
many | TRBV6-5 | TRBD1 | ASSRDRAGELF
many | TRBV20-1 | - | SAREDAPYEQY
many | TRBV2 | - | ASSWTTYEQY
many | TRBV5-1 | - | ASSLESMRQTQY
- | TRBV20-1 | TRBD2 | SARGPQLAGEIALSYEQY
- | TRBV30 | - | AWRGSGFNYGYT
many | TRBV10-3 | TRBD1 | AIRRDSYHTNYGYT
many | TRBV5-1 | TRBD2 | ASSLAGVSSEQY
once | TRBV6-1 | - | ASRGEGGEQY
many | TRBV6-2/TRBV6-3 | - | ASSYSSTANYEQY
- | TRBV12-3/TRBV12-4 | - | ASSFSRTGNTIY
many | TRBV2 | - | ASSEGQKETQY
- | TRBV4-1 | - | ASSPVGRRLNTEAF
few | TRBV9 | TRBD1 | ASSASGTGGWNSPLH
- | TRBV6-5 | TRBD2 | ASSQTSGGAAEQY
many | TRBV20-1 | TRBD1 | SAKQDRMNTEAF
many | TRBV20-1 | - | SARVGARDQPQH
many | TRBV12-3/TRBV12-4 | - | ASRTGFGNTIY
many | TRBV3-1 | - | ASSQDKDEQY
many | TRBV4-1 | - | ASSQVVRLGTEAF
many | TRBV11-2 | - | ASSLDMTRGETQY